The 2 T cell receptor beta chains listed next were all sequenced from one sample in a study of cytomegalovirus exposure and HLA in healthy donors. The data were produced by immunoSEQ multiplex PCR, yet TCRdb's version contains in-frame clones alone and is incomplete. The data show roughly 120,000 clones, with 86% seen just once and over 4% held by the top ten. The sequenced sample was PBMCs. These receptor sequences come from a man younger than 30 in good health and CMV-seronegative.

The chain is built from TRBV7-8 and TRBJ2-3; 10 positions agree with TRBD1. Germline V lookup: CDR1 SGHVS, CDR2 FQNEAQ. Germline trimming cut 4 bases from V and 5 bases from J; bases unmatched to any gene: 9. There are 16 residues in the CDR3. The chain's CDR3 is CASSYWTGGREDTQYF. The CDR3 DNA reads as TGTGCCAGCAGCTATTGGACAGGGGGTCGGGAAGATACGCAGTATTTT.

The CDR3 loop is CASSRLAGGAYEQYF. CDR3 bases: TGTGCCAGCAGTAGGCTAGCGGGAGGAGCCTACGAGCAGTACTTC. This chain joins TRBV6-4 and TRBJ2-7, with TRBD2 matching over 11 bases. Germline values: CDR1 MRHNA, CDR2 SNTAGT. The CDR3 totals 15 residues. J was trimmed by 2 bases and V by 5 bases; bases with no gene match: 5.